The 28 T cell receptor beta chains below were found in one sample sequenced in a study of blood T cell repertoires in COVID-19. TCRdb keeps only in-frame clones here, not all; method: immunoSEQ multiplex PCR. The sample carries more than 250,000 clones, around nine tenths recorded once. Specimen: PBMCs or T cells enriched from blood (not recorded which). These receptors were obtained from a young woman who had recovered from COVID-19.

The chain couples TRBV19 to TRBJ1-2; D is uncertain. CDR1 LNHDA and CDR2 SQIVND come from the germline V gene (reference sequence). This CDR3 comprises 14 residues. Trimming removed 6 bases from V and 4 bases from J, with 15 bases in between. This CDR3 is CASREVGFGYGYTF. The DNA for the CDR3 is TGTGCCAGTAGGGAAGTCGGGTTCGGCTATGGCTACACCTTC. Looking up the rest from reference TRBV19 and TRBJ1-2 gives the full variable domain: DGGITQSPKYLFRKEGQNVTLSCEQNLNHDAMYWYRQDPGQGLRLIYYSQIVNDFQKGDIAEGYSVSREKKESFPLTVTSAQKNPTAFYLCASREVGFGYGYTFGSGTRLTVV.

The chain couples TRBV28 to TRBJ2-1, with TRBD1 matching 7 bases. The CDR3 is 15 amino acids. Trimming cost V 3 bases and J 6 bases; bases outside gene matches: 8. CDR1 is MDHEN and CDR2 is SYDVKM in the germline V gene. The CDR3 coding sequence is TGTGCCAGCAGTTTGGGGGCAGGGGGTCCCAATGAGCAGTTCTTC. Translated: CASSLGAGGPNEQFF.

The genes are TRBV5-4 and TRBJ2-2; TRBD2 agrees at 8 bases. Trimming cost V 3 bases and J 1 base; bases outside gene matches: 5. The CDR3 runs to 16 residues. CDR1 SGHNT and CDR2 YYREEE come from the germline V gene (reference sequence). CDR3 residues: CASSWASGGNTGELFF. The CDR3 DNA sequence: TGTGCCAGCAGCTGGGCCAGCGGGGGGAACACCGGGGAGCTGTTTTTT.

The chain combines TRBV27 with TRBJ2-7, with D perhaps matching TRBD2 (7 bases). The V end was cut by 6 bases, the J end by 6 bases, with 15 bases between. The germline V gene encodes CDR1 MNHEY and CDR2 SMNVEV (reference sequence). The CDR3 has 13 amino acids. The CDR3 nucleotides read TGTGCCAGCAGCTGGGGGGGGCCGGGCGAGCAGTACTTC. Protein sequence: CASSWGGPGEQYF.

This clone has only a few counts. The chain joins TRBV19 to TRBJ1-1; D possibly corresponds to TRBD1 (5 bases). In germline, CDR1 is LNHDA, CDR2 SQIVND (reference sequence). Trimming took off 3 bases at V and 1 base at J, with 12 bases between the two ends. This CDR3 contains 15 residues. In DNA form, the CDR3 reads TGTGCCAGTAGTATCCAGGGAAGGAGGAACACTGAAGCTTTCTTT. It encodes CASSIQGRRNTEAFF.

The chain recombines TRBV7-2 with TRBJ2-7; TRBD2 agrees at 8 bases. The CDR3 totals 14 residues. V was pared by 3 bases and J by 3 bases, with 4 bases of the junction left unmatched. Per the germline V gene, CDR1 is SGHTA and CDR2 is FQGNSA. The CDR3 DNA reads TGTGCCAGCAGCTTTAATAGCGGGAACTACGAGCAGTACTTC. Its translation is CASSFNSGNYEQYF.

The rearrangement links TRBV5-5 to TRBJ1-1; TRBD1 is a possible D gene (6 bases). The CDR3 totals 14 residues. V gave up 4 bases and J gave up 1 base, with 11 bases separating them. Germline V gene data show CDR1 as SGHKS and CDR2 as YYEKEE (reference sequence). The CDR3 DNA is TGTGCCAGCAGCCCCCGGACAGAGAACACTGAAGCTTTCTTT. It is translated as CASSPRTENTEAFF. Drawing the rest from reference TRBV5-5 and TRBJ1-1, the complete variable domain is DAGVTQSPTHLIKTRGQQVTLRCSPISGHKSVSWYQQVLGQGPQFIFQYYEKEERGRGNFPDRFSARQFPNYSSELNVNALLLGDSALYLCASSPRTENTEAFFGQGTRLTVV.

The V and J genes are TRBV7-6 and TRBJ2-3, with TRBD2 identical over 7 bases. In germline, CDR1 is SGHVS, CDR2 FNYEAQ. There are 19 residues in the CDR3. V lost 3 bases and J lost 0; bases outside the gene matches: 15. DNA of the CDR3: TGTGCCAGCAGCTTCCCTAGCGGAAGTCTTACGCCTAGCACAGATACGCAGTATTTT. It specifies CASSFPSGSLTPSTDTQYF.

V and J are TRBV7-2 and TRBJ1-2, with TRBD1 as a possible D gene (6 bases). CDR1 and CDR2 (germline): SGHTA, FQGNSA. The CDR3 loop spans 15 amino acids. The ends were cut back, 5 bases at V and 5 bases at J, with 18 bases in the middle. CDR3 in DNA: TGTGCCAGCAGCCCCCCCCCGACAGGACTTTATGGCTACACCTTC. It yields the protein CASSPPPTGLYGYTF. The full variable domain, rest sourced from reference TRBV7-2 and TRBJ1-2, is GAGVSQSPSNKVTEKGKDVELRCDPISGHTALYWYRQSLGQGLEFLIYFQGNSAPDKSGLPSDRFSAERTGGSVSTLTIQRTQQEDSAVYLCASSPPPTGLYGYTFGSGTRLTVV.

The chain carries TRBV6-6 and TRBJ2-3; 12 bases are shared with TRBD2. V dropped 5 bases and J dropped 4; count of bases not matched to a gene: 25. The CDR3 totals 22 residues. The germline gives CDR1 MNHNY, CDR2 SVGAGI (reference sequence). This CDR3 is CASSPTGQRTSGVGVPPDTQYF. The CDR3 DNA reads as TGTGCCAGCAGTCCGACAGGGCAGAGGACTAGCGGGGTAGGGGTACCCCCAGATACGCAGTATTTT.

V is TRBV28 and J is TRBJ1-2, with a weak D call TRBD1 (6 bases). The length of the CDR3 is 17 residues. V lost 4 bases and J 5 bases, leaving 23 bases between the germline ends. Germline V lookup: CDR1 MDHEN, CDR2 SYDVKM. CDR3 residues: CASSYIPDRLFRYGYTF. DNA for the CDR3: TGTGCCAGCAGTTACATCCCCGACAGGCTATTTCGATATGGCTACACCTTC.

The chain recombines TRBV4-2 with TRBJ1-6; perhaps TRBD1 as D (5 bases). The V end was cut by 5 bases, the J end by 8 bases, with 7 bases between. This CDR3 has 12 residues. Germline CDR1 reads LGHNA; CDR2 reads YNFKEQ. CDR3 bases: TGTGCCAGCAGCGGGGCGGATTCACCCCTCCACTTT. Its translation is CASSGADSPLHF.

V usage is TRBV11-3 and J usage is TRBJ2-1; the D gene is possibly TRBD1 (5 bases). This CDR3 is built from 15 residues. The V gene lost 5 bases and the J gene lost 0 bases, with 11 bases spanning the gap. CDR1 and CDR2 (germline): SGHNT, YENEEA. The CDR3 DNA reads TGTGCCAGCAGCCGAGGACAAACCTCCTACAATGAGCAGTTCTTC. Its protein product is CASSRGQTSYNEQFF. Full variable domain (remainder filled in from reference TRBV11-3 and TRBJ2-1): EAGVVQSPRYKIIEKKQPVAFWCNPISGHNTLYWYLQNLGQGPELLIRYENEEAVDDSQLPKDRFSAERLKGVDSTLKIQPAELGDSAVYLCASSRGQTSYNEQFFGPGTRLTVL.

The rearrangement links TRBV13 to TRBJ2-7; TRBD1 is a possible D gene (7 bases). This CDR3 spans 16 amino acids. Trimming took 0 bases from V and 2 from J, leaving 14 bases between them. Germline loops: CDR1 PRHDT, CDR2 FYEKMQ (reference sequence). CDR3 protein: CASSLGLSGGPYEQYF. The DNA of the CDR3 is TGTGCCAGCAGCTTAGGCCTGTCAGGGGGGCCCTACGAGCAGTACTTC.

The chain joins TRBV9 to TRBJ1-2; a possible D gene is TRBD1 (6 bases). The germline V and J ends were trimmed by 3 bases and 1 base, with 13 bases remaining between them. The CDR3 contains 15 residues. Germline lookup yields CDR1 SGDLS and CDR2 YYNGEE. CDR3 sequence (DNA): TGTGCCAGCAGCGAACAGGGTTCGGGTAACTATGGCTACACCTTC. This translates into CASSEQGSGNYGYTF.

The V gene is TRBV30, the J gene TRBJ1-5; D is unresolved. Trimming took off 0 bases at V and 3 bases at J, with 6 bases between the two ends. The CDR3 spans 13 residues. Germline V gives CDR1 GTSNPN, CDR2 SVGIG (reference sequence). The CDR3 reads CAWSVQFNQPQHF. The CDR3, as DNA: TGTGCCTGGAGTGTACAGTTCAATCAGCCCCAGCATTTT.

The chain carries TRBV27 and TRBJ2-7, with 10 bases lining up with TRBD1. The germline CDR1 and CDR2 sequences are MNHEY and SMNVEV (reference sequence). The junction had 5 bases not matched to a gene; V was cut back by 6 bases and J by 6 bases. This CDR3 region has 13 residues. The chain's CDR3 is CASRSDRGREQYF. CDR3 sequence (DNA): TGTGCCAGCAGGTCAGACAGGGGGCGCGAGCAGTACTTC.

In its sample, this clone was seen a few times. Other nucleotide sequences from this sample produce the same CDR3. V usage is TRBV7-2 and J usage is TRBJ2-1; 11 bases are a match to TRBD2. V gave up 5 bases and J gave up 7 bases; unmatched junction bases: 10. CDR3 size: 16 residues. Germline lookup yields CDR1 SGHTA and CDR2 FQGNSA. CDR3 nucleotides: TGTGCCAGCAGCGCCCAGATAGCGGGGGGGCAGAATGAGCAGTTCTTC. This sequence encodes CASSAQIAGGQNEQFF.

The chain has TRBV11-2 and TRBJ1-4, with a possible D match to TRBD1 (6 bases). Germline loops: CDR1 SGHAT, CDR2 FQNNGV. V lost 2 bases and J lost 5, with 18 bases in between. The length of the CDR3 is 17 residues. The CDR3 here is CASSLSRWGQGNEKLFF. The CDR3 DNA sequence: TGTGCCAGCAGCTTAAGTCGATGGGGGCAGGGGAATGAAAAACTGTTTTTT. The complete variable domain, with remaining parts taken from reference TRBV11-2 and TRBJ1-4, reads EAGVAQSPRYKIIEKRQSVAFWCNPISGHATLYWYQQILGQGPKLLIQFQNNGVVDDSQLPKDRFSAERLKGVDSTLKIQPAKLEDSAVYLCASSLSRWGQGNEKLFFGSGTQLSVL.

This clone was seen just once. The rearrangement joins TRBV9 to TRBJ2-7; 14 nucleotides match TRBD2. Trimming at V came to 3 bases and at J to 0 bases, leaving 8 bases not matched to a gene. This CDR3 has 18 amino acids. In germline, CDR1 is SGDLS, CDR2 YYNGEE. In DNA, the CDR3 is TGTGCCAGCAGCGCCGGACTAGCGGGGGGCCGGAGCTCCTACGAGCAGTACTTC. This codes for CASSAGLAGGRSSYEQYF.

The sample holds a few counts of this clone. The CDR3 loop reads CASSQDDRQGIEKLFF. The DNA of the CDR3 is TGCGCCAGCAGCCAAGATGATCGTCAGGGTATTGAAAAACTGTTTTTT. The gene calls are TRBV4-1 and TRBJ1-4; tentatively, D is TRBD1 (5 bases). The CDR3 consists of 16 residues. Germline-derived CDR1 and CDR2 are MGHRA and YSYEKL. With 0 bases removed from V and 7 bases from J, the gap between germline ends came to 15 bases.

This chain joins TRBV5-1 and TRBJ1-3, with no clear D. Germline V lookup: CDR1 SGHRS, CDR2 YFSETQ. V was trimmed by 0 bases and J by 4 bases, leaving 8 bases between them. The CDR3 sequence is 14 residues long. The CDR3 sequence is CASSLASMGNTIYF. In DNA, the CDR3 is TGCGCCAGCAGCTTGGCTTCTATGGGAAACACCATATATTTT.

The rearrangement uses TRBV7-6 and TRBJ2-1; possible D gene TRBD1, 5 bases. Trimming cost V 5 bases and J 1 base, with 9 bases left between them. Germline-derived CDR1 and CDR2 are SGHVS and FNYEAQ. The CDR3 extends over 14 amino acids. The CDR3, as DNA: TGTGCCAGCAGCGGTACAGGATCCTACAATGAGCAGTTCTTC. It yields the protein CASSGTGSYNEQFF.

The rearrangement uses TRBV18 and TRBJ2-7; 7 bases are shared with TRBD1. V was clipped by 0 bases and J by 5 bases; unmatched bases: 4. This CDR3 contains 14 residues. Germline CDR1 is KGHSH and CDR2 is LQKENI. CDR3 amino acids: CASSPPDRDDEQYF. CDR3 coding DNA: TGTGCCAGCTCACCACCAGACAGGGACGACGAGCAGTACTTC.

This chain connects TRBV11-2 to TRBJ2-1, with 9 nucleotides matching TRBD2. V dropped 2 bases and J dropped 9; count of bases not matched to a gene: 11. The CDR3 covers 16 residues. Germline values: CDR1 SGHAT, CDR2 FQNNGV. CDR3 sequence (DNA): TGTGCCAGCAGCTTATTAGGCGCGGGGGGGCCGGGTGAGCAGTTCTTC. Its translation is CASSLLGAGGPGEQFF.

V and J are TRBV21-1 and TRBJ1-1; the D segment call TRBD1 is taken from the table without a DNA check. TRBV21-1 corresponds to a pseudogene. The CDR3 spans 13 residues. CDR3 nucleotide sequence: TGTGCCAGCAGCAAGACAGCGAACACTGAAGCTTTCTTT. Translating gives CASSKTANTEAFF.

The V call is TRBV4-3, the J call TRBJ2-1; 16 nucleotides match TRBD2. Trimming removed 2 bases from V and 6 bases from J; junction bases left unmatched: 7. This CDR3 has 18 amino acids. The germline gives CDR1 LGHNA, CDR2 YSLEER. Here the CDR3 reads CASSQTGTSGGVSNEQFF. Here the CDR3 DNA reads TGCGCCAGCAGCCAAACCGGGACTAGCGGGGGGGTGAGCAATGAGCAGTTCTTC.

V and J are TRBV7-2 and TRBJ2-3, with D perhaps matching TRBD1 (5 bases). The ends were cut back, 5 bases at V and 4 bases at J, with 16 bases in the middle. CDR1 SGHTA and CDR2 FQGNSA come from the germline V gene. The CDR3 totals 15 residues. CDR3 amino acids: CASSRGHAFADTQYF. CDR3 coding DNA: TGTGCCAGCAGCCGTGGACACGCCTTCGCAGATACGCAGTATTTT.